This T cell receptor beta chain was identified in a study of response to subunit inactivated influenza vaccine. As for this clonotype: Its antigen is not known.

Whole-study findings and limits: Authors suggested each seasonal flu vaccination may recruit only limited numbers of new T cells.

This CDR3 has 17 residues. Germline loops: CDR1 LNHNV, CDR2 YYDKDF (reference sequence). With V trimmed by 2 bases and J by 10 bases, 12 bases remained unmatched. TCRdb re-called the RT-PCR reads through MiXCR, storing one row per CDR3 protein. The table has fewer than 700,000 distinct CDR3 sequences, 10% to 15% seen once; the top ten hold around 13%. Sequencing used PBMCs from blood, obtained roughly 46 days after vaccination. The chain combines TRBV15 with TRBJ2-1; TRBD1 aligns across 12 bases. This TCR derives from a man in his forties or fifties who received an inactivated influenza vaccine. DNA of the CDR3: TGTGCCACCAGCAGACTAAGAGCGGGACAGGGGGCAGAGGAGCAGTTCTTC. Its protein is CATSRLRAGQGAEEQFF. Looking up the rest from reference TRBV15 and TRBJ2-1 gives the full variable domain: DAMVIQNPRYQVTQFGKPVTLSCSQTLNHNVMYWYQQKSSQAPKLLFHYYDKDFNNEADTPDNFQSRRPNTSFCFLDIRSPGLGDTAMYLCATSRLRAGQGAEEQFFGPGTRLTVL.